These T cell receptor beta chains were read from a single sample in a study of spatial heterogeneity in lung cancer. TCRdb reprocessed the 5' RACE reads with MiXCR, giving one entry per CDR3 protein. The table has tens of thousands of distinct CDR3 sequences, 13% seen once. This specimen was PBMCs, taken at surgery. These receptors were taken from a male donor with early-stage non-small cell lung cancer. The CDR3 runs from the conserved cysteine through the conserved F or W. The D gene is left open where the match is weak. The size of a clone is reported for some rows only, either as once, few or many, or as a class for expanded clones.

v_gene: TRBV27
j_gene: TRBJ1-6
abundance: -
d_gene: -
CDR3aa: CASSGGIHSNSPLHF
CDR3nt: TGTGCCAGCAGTGGGGGAATACACTCAAATTCACCCCTCCACTTT

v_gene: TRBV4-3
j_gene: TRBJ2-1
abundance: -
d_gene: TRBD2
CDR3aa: CASSHLAGSVDEQFF
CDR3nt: TGCGCCAGCAGCCACTTAGCGGGATCGGTGGATGAGCAGTTCTTC

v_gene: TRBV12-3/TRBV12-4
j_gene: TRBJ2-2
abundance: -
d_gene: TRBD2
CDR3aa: CASRRMTPGTSGWTTGELFF
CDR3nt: TGTGCCAGCAGACGAATGACCCCCGGGACTAGCGGATGGACCACCGGGGAGCTGTTTTTT

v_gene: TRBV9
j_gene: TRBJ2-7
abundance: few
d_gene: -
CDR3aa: CASSVGQNEQYF
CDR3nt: TGTGCCAGCAGCGTAGGACAGAACGAGCAGTACTTC

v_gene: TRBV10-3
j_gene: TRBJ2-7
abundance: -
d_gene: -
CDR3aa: CATDSGIGNEQYF
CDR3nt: TGTGCCACAGATAGCGGCATAGGGAACGAGCAGTACTTC

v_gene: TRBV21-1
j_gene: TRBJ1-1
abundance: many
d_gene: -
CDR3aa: CASSAYRGPSAEAFF
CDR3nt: TGTGCCAGCAGCGCTTACAGGGGGCCCTCGGCTGAAGCTTTCTTT

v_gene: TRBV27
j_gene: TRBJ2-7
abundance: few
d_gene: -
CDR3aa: CASSPGGARAEQYF
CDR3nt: TGTGCCAGCAGTCCCGGAGGGGCCCGGGCCGAGCAGTACTTC

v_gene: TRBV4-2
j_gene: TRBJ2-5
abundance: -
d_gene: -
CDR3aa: CASSQVHETQYF
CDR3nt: TGTGCCAGCAGCCAAGTTCATGAGACCCAGTACTTC

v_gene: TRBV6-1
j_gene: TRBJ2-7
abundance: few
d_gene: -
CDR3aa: CASSQGRIYEQYF
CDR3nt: TGTGCCAGCAGTCAAGGGAGGATCTACGAGCAGTACTTC

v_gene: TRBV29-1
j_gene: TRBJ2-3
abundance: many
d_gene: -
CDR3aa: CSPTGPGTDTQYF
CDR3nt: TGCAGCCCGACGGGGCCTGGCACAGATACGCAGTATTTT

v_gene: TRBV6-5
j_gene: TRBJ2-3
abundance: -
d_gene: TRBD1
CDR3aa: CASAAGGEDTQNF
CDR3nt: TGTGCCAGCGCGGCAGGGGGCGAAGATACGCAGAATTTT

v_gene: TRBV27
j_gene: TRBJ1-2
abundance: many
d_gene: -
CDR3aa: CASSPLGLYGYTF
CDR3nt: TGTGCCAGCAGTCCCCTGGGGCTCTATGGCTACACCTTC

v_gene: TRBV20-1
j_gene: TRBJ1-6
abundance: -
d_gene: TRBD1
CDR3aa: CSASTGDYNSPLHF
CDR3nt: TGCAGTGCTAGTACAGGGGACTATAATTCACCCCTCCACTTT

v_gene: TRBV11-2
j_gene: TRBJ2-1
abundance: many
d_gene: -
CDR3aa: CASTPGGPLGEQFF
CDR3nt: TGTGCCAGCACCCCCGGCGGGCCCCTGGGTGAGCAGTTCTTC

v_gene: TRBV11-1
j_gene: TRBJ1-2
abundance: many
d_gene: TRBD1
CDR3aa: CASSSGTGGYGYTF
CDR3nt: TGTGCCAGCAGCTCGGGGACAGGAGGCTATGGCTACACCTTC

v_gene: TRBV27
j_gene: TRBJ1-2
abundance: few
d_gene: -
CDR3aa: CASSKPLSNYGYTF
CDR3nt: TGTGCCAGCAGTAAACCCCTCTCGAACTATGGCTACACCTTC

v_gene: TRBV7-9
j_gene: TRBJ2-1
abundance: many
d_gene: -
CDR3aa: CASSLSTTYNEQFF
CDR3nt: TGTGCCAGCAGCTTATCGACTACCTACAATGAGCAGTTCTTC

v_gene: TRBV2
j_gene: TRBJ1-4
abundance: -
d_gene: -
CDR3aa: CASSSTGTVEKLFF
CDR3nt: TGTGCCAGCAGTTCAACCGGGACGGTCGAAAAACTGTTTTTT

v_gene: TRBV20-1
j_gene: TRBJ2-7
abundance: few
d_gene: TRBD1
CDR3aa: CSARTGAAYEQYF
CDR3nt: TGCAGTGCGCGGACAGGGGCGGCCTACGAGCAGTACTTC

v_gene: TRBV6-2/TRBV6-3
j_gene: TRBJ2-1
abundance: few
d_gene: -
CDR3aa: CASSYSVGVGGNEQFF
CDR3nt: TGTGCCAGCAGTTACTCGGTGGGAGTGGGGGGAAATGAGCAGTTCTTC

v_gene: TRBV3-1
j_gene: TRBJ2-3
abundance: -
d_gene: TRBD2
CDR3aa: CASSPSSGSTDTQYF
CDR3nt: TGTGCCAGCAGCCCCTCTAGCGGGAGCACAGATACGCAGTATTTT

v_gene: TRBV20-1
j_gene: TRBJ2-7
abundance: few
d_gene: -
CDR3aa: CSVTPGHRSSYEQYF
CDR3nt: TGCAGTGTCACACCGGGTCACAGGAGCTCCTACGAGCAGTACTTC

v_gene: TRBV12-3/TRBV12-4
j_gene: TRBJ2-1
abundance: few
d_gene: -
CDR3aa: CASTFRGSYNEQFF
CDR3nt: TGTGCCAGCACCTTTAGGGGCTCCTACAATGAGCAGTTCTTC

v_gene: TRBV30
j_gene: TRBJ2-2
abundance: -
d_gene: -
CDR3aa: CAFKPGPNIGELFF
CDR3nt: TGTGCCTTTAAACCGGGACCCAACATCGGGGAGCTGTTTTTT

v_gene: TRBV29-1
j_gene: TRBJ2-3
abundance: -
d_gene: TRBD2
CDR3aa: CSVEDYLAGVSDTQYF
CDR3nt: TGCAGCGTTGAAGATTATCTAGCGGGAGTGTCAGATACGCAGTATTTT

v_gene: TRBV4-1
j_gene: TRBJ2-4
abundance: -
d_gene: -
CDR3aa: CASSQVWGSRTIQYF
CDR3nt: TGCGCCAGCAGCCAAGTTTGGGGGAGTCGGACCATTCAGTACTTC

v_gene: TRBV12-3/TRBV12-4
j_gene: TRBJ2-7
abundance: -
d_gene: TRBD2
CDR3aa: CASRGGTSGYEQYF
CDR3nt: TGTGCCAGCAGGGGAGGGACTAGCGGATACGAGCAGTACTTC

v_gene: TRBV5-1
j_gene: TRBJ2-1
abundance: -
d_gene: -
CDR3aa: CASSLDLYNEQFF
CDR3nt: TGCGCCAGCAGCTTGGACCTATACAATGAGCAGTTCTTC

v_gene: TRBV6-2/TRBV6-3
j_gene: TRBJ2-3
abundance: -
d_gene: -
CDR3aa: CASSFGQLTDTQYF
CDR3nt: TGTGCCAGCAGTTTCGGACAACTCACAGATACGCAGTATTTT

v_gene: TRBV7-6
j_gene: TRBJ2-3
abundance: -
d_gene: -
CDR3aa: CASSLEATSTDTQYF
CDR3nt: TGTGCCAGCAGCTTAGAAGCCACTAGCACAGATACGCAGTATTTT

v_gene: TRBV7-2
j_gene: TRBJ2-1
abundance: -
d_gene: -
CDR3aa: CASSRLGTSPYQFF
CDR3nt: TGTGCCAGCAGCCGACTCGGGACTTCTCCCTACCAGTTCTTC

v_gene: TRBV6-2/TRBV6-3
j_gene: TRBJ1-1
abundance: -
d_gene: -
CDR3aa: CASGAVTEAFF
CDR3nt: TGTGCCAGCGGGGCAGTCACTGAAGCTTTCTTT

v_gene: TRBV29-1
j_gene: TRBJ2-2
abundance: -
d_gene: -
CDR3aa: CSVDGSFAGELFF
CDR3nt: TGCAGCGTTGACGGGTCGTTCGCCGGGGAGCTGTTTTTT

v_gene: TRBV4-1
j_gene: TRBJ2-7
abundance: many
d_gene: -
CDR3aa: CASSQSGGLSYEQYF
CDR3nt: TGCGCCAGCAGCCAATCGGGGGGCCTCTCCTACGAGCAGTACTTC

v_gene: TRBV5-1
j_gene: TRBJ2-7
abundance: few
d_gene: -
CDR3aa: CASSLGGGYSYEQYF
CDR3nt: TGCGCCAGCAGCTTGGGGGGCGGATACTCCTACGAGCAGTACTTC

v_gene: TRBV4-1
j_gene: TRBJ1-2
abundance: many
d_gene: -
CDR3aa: CASSQVGAGNHGYTF
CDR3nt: TGCGCCAGCAGCCAAGTGGGAGCAGGGAACCATGGCTACACCTTC

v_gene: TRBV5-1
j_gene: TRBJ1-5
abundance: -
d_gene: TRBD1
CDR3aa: CASSLGQGMEPQHF
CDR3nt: TGCGCCAGCAGCTTGGGACAGGGTATGGAGCCCCAGCATTTT

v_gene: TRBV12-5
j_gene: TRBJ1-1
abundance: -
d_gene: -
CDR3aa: CASGLVRLGAKAFF
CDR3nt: TGTGCTAGTGGTTTGGTACGCTTGGGAGCCAAAGCTTTCTTT

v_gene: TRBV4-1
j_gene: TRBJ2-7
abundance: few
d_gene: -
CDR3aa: CASSQYDLSSYEQYF
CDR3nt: TGCGCCAGCAGCCAATATGACCTATCCTCCTACGAGCAGTACTTC

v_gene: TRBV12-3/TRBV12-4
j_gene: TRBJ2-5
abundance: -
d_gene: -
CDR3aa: CACCLMVQETQYF
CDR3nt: TGTGCCTGTTGTCTAATGGTCCAAGAGACCCAGTACTTC

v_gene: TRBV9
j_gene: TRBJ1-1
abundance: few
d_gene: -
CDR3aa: CASSALTANTEAFF
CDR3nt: TGTGCCAGCAGCGCGTTGACCGCGAACACTGAAGCTTTCTTT

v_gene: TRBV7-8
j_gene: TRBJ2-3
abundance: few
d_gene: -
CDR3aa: CASSLREIDTQYF
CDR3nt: TGTGCCAGCAGCTTACGGGAGATAGATACGCAGTATTTT

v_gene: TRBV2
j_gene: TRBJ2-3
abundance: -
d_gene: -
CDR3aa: CASSGWASSTDTQYF
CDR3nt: TGTGCCAGCAGTGGATGGGCGTCTAGCACAGATACGCAGTATTTT

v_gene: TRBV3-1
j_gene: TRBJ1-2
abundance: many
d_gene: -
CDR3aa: CASSARGGGYTF
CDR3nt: TGTGCCAGCAGCGCTAGGGGAGGTGGCTACACCTTC

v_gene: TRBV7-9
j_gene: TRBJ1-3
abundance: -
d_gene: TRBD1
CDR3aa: CASSLPTGFSGNTIYF
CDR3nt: TGTGCCAGCAGCTTGCCGACAGGGTTCTCTGGAAACACCATATATTTT

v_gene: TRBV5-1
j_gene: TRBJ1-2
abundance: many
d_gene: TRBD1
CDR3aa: CASSGTGSNGYTF
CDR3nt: TGCGCCAGCAGCGGGACAGGGAGTAATGGCTACACCTTC

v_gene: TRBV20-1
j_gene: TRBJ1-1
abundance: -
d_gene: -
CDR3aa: CSATAVYLNTEAFF
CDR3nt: TGCAGTGCTACAGCGGTATACCTGAACACTGAAGCTTTCTTT

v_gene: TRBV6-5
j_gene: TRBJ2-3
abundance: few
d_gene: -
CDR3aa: CASSYLVEGPSTDTQYF
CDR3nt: TGTGCCAGCAGTTACCTGGTCGAGGGACCTAGCACAGATACGCAGTATTTT

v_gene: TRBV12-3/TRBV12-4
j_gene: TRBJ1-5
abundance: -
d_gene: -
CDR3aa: CASSFSRADYNQPQHF
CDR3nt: TGTGCCAGCAGTTTCTCCCGGGCAGATTACAATCAGCCCCAGCATTTT